This is a list of T cell receptor beta chains from one sample in a study of blood T cell repertoires in COVID-19. The repertoire was sequenced with immunoSEQ multiplex PCR; TCRdb's copy has only in-frame clones and lacks some. The repertoire holds about 280,000 clones, with less than 90% as singletons. The sample taken for sequencing was peripheral blood. All receptors come from a human donor in a cohort sampled during active COVID-19. The CDR3 runs from the conserved cysteine through the conserved F or W. D genes are given only for firm matches. Clone size is given for some rows only: seen once, a few or many times, or a class if the clone is expanded.

J,size,V,D,DNA,CDR3
TRBJ2-2,many,TRBV18,NA,TGTGCCGTCCGACGGGACACCGGGGAGCTGTTTTTT,CAVRRDTGELFF
TRBJ2-5,NA,TRBV6-1,TRBD2,TGTGCCAGCAGTGAAGCGGGACTAGCGGTTGTGGAGACCCAGTACTTC,CASSEAGLAVVETQYF
TRBJ2-5,NA,TRBV5-6,TRBD1,TGTGCCAGCAGCTTACGGACAGGGGGGACCCAGTACTTC,CASSLRTGGTQYF
TRBJ2-7,NA,TRBV10-3,TRBD2,TGTGCCATCAGTGAGTCGCAGCGGGAGACCACCCACGAGCAGTACTTC,CAISESQRETTHEQYF
TRBJ2-1,NA,TRBV5-1,TRBD1,TGCGCCAGCAGCTTCGGGGACAGCTCCTACAATGAGCAGTTCTTC,CASSFGDSSYNEQFF
TRBJ2-1,NA,TRBV14,NA,TGTGCCACCAGGCGTCCTTTCTCCTACAATGAGCAGTTCTTC,CATRRPFSYNEQFF
TRBJ2-5,NA,TRBV11-2,TRBD1,TGTGCCAGCAGCTCCTTATACAGGGGAGAACAAGAGACCCAGTACTTC,CASSSLYRGEQETQYF
TRBJ1-5,NA,TRBV28,NA,TGTGCCAGCAGGGAAGGGGAAACAACATATAGCAATCAGCCCCAGCATTTT,CASREGETTYSNQPQHF
TRBJ2-7,NA,TRBV29-1,TRBD1,TGCAGCGTTGAAGATCTTTGGCAGGGGGTCCACTACGAGCAGTACTTC,CSVEDLWQGVHYEQYF
TRBJ1-2,NA,TRBV2,NA,TGTGCCAGCAGTCTAATCCGGACAGTCTCGTATGGCTACACCTTC,CASSLIRTVSYGYTF
TRBJ2-3,NA,TRBV7-8,TRBD2,TGTGCCAGCAGCTTAGTTTGGCTAGCGGGAAACACGCAGTATTTT,CASSLVWLAGNTQYF
TRBJ2-3,NA,TRBV28,TRBD2,TGTGCCAGCAGTCGTCAACCGGGACTAGGGACAGATACGCAGTATTTT,CASSRQPGLGTDTQYF
TRBJ2-5,NA,TRBV30,NA,TGTGCCTGGAGTGGGGCCGAGACCCAGTACTTC,CAWSGAETQYF
TRBJ2-1,NA,TRBV5-1,NA,TGCGCCAGCAGCTTGTTAATTGCAGATGAGCAGTTCTTC,CASSLLIADEQFF
TRBJ2-1,NA,TRBV24-1,TRBD2,TGTGCCACCAGGACTAGCGGTAGGGGACAAGAGCAGTTCTTC,CATRTSGRGQEQFF
TRBJ2-3,few,TRBV2,NA,TGTGCCAGCACGAAGGACACTAGCACAGATACGCAGTATTTT,CASTKDTSTDTQYF
TRBJ2-5,NA,TRBV11-2,TRBD2,TGTGCCAGCAGCGAAGTAGCGGGAGGAGGGGAGACCCAGTACTTC,CASSEVAGGGETQYF
TRBJ1-2,NA,TRBV7-9,NA,TGTGCCAGCAGCTCCCGACTGGGAGACTATGGCTACACCTTC,CASSSRLGDYGYTF
TRBJ2-7,many,TRBV4-1,NA,TGCGCCAGCAGCCAAGGTATACAGTCGGCCCCCTACGAGCAGTACTTC,CASSQGIQSAPYEQYF
TRBJ2-2,NA,TRBV6-5,NA,TGTGCCAGCAGACAGACAGCGACCGGGGAGCTGTTTTTT,CASRQTATGELFF
TRBJ2-1,many,TRBV9,NA,TGTGCCAGCAGCGCCCGGGACTACAATGAGCAGTTCTTC,CASSARDYNEQFF
TRBJ2-1,NA,TRBV7-2,NA,TGTGCCAGCAGCTTAGGGGCGTTAAATGAGCAGTTCTTC,CASSLGALNEQFF
TRBJ2-5,few,TRBV3-1/TRBV3-2,NA,TGTGCCAGCAGCCAAGGTGACGGGATACAAGAGACCCAGTACTTC,CASSQGDGIQETQYF
TRBJ2-1,NA,TRBV29-1,TRBD2,TGCAGCGTCTGGTCGACTAGCGGGAGGGGTTGGTTCTTC,CSVWSTSGRGWFF
TRBJ2-2,NA,TRBV6-2/TRBV6-3,NA,TGTGCCAGCAGCTTCGCTGCGACAGACCAAACCGGGGAGCTGTTTTTT,CASSFAATDQTGELFF
TRBJ2-2,NA,TRBV19,TRBD1,TGTGCCAGTAGTATTGCCGGGACAGCCACCGGGGAGCTGTTTTTT,CASSIAGTATGELFF
TRBJ2-5,NA,TRBV3-1/TRBV3-2,NA,TGTGCCAGCAGCCCAGCGAACCGCGGGGTCCGCCAAGAGACCCAGTACTTC,CASSPANRGVRQETQYF
TRBJ1-6,NA,TRBV6-4,NA,TGTGCCAGCAGGCAGGGCTCCAATTCACCCCTCCACTTT,CASRQGSNSPLHF
TRBJ2-3,NA,TRBV4-2,NA,TGTGCCAGCAGCCCCAAGCACAGTGTTAAGGGGTCAGGTAGCACAGATACGCAGTATTTT,CASSPKHSVKGSGSTDTQYF
TRBJ1-6,NA,TRBV2,NA,TGTGCCAGCACCCAAAGCGGAGACTCCAATAATTCACCCCTCCACTTT,CASTQSGDSNNSPLHF
TRBJ2-7,NA,TRBV28,TRBD1,TGTGCCAGCAATCTGGGACAGGGGTACTACGAGCAGTACTTC,CASNLGQGYYEQYF
TRBJ2-3,once,TRBV7-6,NA,TGTGCCAGCAGCTTAAGGCTAGCACGGACAGATACGCAGTATTTT,CASSLRLARTDTQYF